A single sample is the source of the 22 T cell receptor beta chains below, sequenced in a study of blood T cell repertoires in COVID-19. Profiled with immunoSEQ multiplex PCR; TCRdb holds only in-frame clones, not every one. The profile shows around 210,000 clones, about 86% of them singletons. Sequencing used peripheral blood. The receptor source for this set is a woman in her 70s with acute or convalescent COVID-19.

This clone showed up just once. The rearrangement links TRBV18 to TRBJ2-7; 7 bases match TRBD2. This CDR3 has 13 amino acids. J gave up 5 bases and V 5 bases, and 6 bases lay outside the gene matches. Germline CDR1 is KGHSH and CDR2 is LQKENI. CDR3 in amino acids: CASSGRGSDEQYF. In DNA form, the CDR3 reads TGTGCCAGCTCAGGGCGCGGGAGTGACGAGCAGTACTTC. Drawing the rest from reference TRBV18 and TRBJ2-7, the complete variable domain is NAGVMQNPRHLVRRRGQEARLRCSPMKGHSHVYWYRQLPEEGLKFMVYLQKENIIDESGMPKERFSAEFPKEGPSILRIQQVVRGDSAAYFCASSGRGSDEQYFGPGTRLTVT.

V usage is TRBV6-2 or TRBV6-3 and J usage is TRBJ1-1, with D unclear. Germline V lookup: CDR1 MNHEY, CDR2 SVGEGT. Trimming pared 5 bases from V and 0 bases from J, leaving 4 bases between. The CDR3 has 12 residues. The CDR3 spells CASSRMNTEAFF. The CDR3 bases are TGTGCCAGCAGTCGTATGAACACTGAAGCTTTCTTT.

The rearrangement links TRBV19 to TRBJ2-7; possible D gene TRBD1, 5 bases. This CDR3 has 16 amino acids. CDR1 LNHDA and CDR2 SQIVND come from the germline V gene (reference sequence). With 6 bases removed from V and 4 bases from J, the gap between germline ends came to 22 bases. The CDR3 reads CASRVSGRGSTYEQYF. In DNA, the CDR3 is TGTGCCAGTAGAGTTTCGGGTAGGGGTAGCACGTACGAGCAGTACTTC.

J is TRBJ1-1 and V is TRBV13; D might be TRBD1 (5 bases). Trimming removed 4 bases at V and 1 base at J, with 19 bases between. Germline loops: CDR1 PRHDT, CDR2 FYEKMQ (reference sequence). This CDR3 has 17 amino acids. The CDR3 loop is CASSSVAGTQRNTEAFF. CDR3 coding DNA: TGTGCCAGCAGCTCGGTGGCGGGGACTCAAAGGAACACTGAAGCTTTCTTT.

V usage is TRBV2 and J usage is TRBJ1-6; 8 bases are a match to TRBD1. This CDR3 has 14 amino acids. V was pared by 5 bases and J by 6 bases, with 3 bases of the junction left unmatched. CDR1 is SNHLY, CDR2 FYNNEI, per germline. CDR3 sequence: CASSQGAGNSPLHF. The CDR3 DNA is TGTGCCAGCAGTCAGGGGGCTGGTAATTCACCCCTCCACTTT.

The chain couples TRBV5-6 to TRBJ1-1; 7 positions agree with TRBD1. V dropped 1 base and J dropped 2; count of bases not matched to a gene: 2. The CDR3 covers 14 residues. The germline V gene has CDR1 SGHDT and CDR2 YYEEEE. This chain's CDR3 is CASSLTGVNTEAFF. The CDR3 region has the DNA TGTGCCAGCAGCTTGACAGGGGTTAACACTGAAGCTTTCTTT.

This chain uses TRBV7-6 with TRBJ1-3; TRBD1 might be the D (6 bases). From germline, CDR1 is SGHVS and CDR2 FNYEAQ. V dropped 2 bases and J dropped 1 base, with 15 bases sitting between them. This CDR3 contains 17 residues. The CDR3 coding sequence is TGTGCCAGCAGCTTAAGTGGACAGAGCTTTTCTGGAAACACCATATATTTT. This codes for CASSLSGQSFSGNTIYF.

The chain is built from TRBV3-1 (or the pseudogene TRBV3-2) and TRBJ1-2; tentatively, D is TRBD1 (5 bases). CDR3 length: 13 residues. Germline CDR1 reads LGHDT; CDR2 reads YNNKEL (reference sequence). V lost 8 bases and J 6 bases, leaving 16 bases between the germline ends. The CDR3 loop is CASHRQGGNGYTF. Here the CDR3 DNA reads TGTGCCAGCCATAGGCAGGGTGGAAATGGCTACACCTTC.

V is TRBV29-1 and J is TRBJ1-2; a possible D gene is TRBD1 (6 bases). Germline CDR1 SQVTM, CDR2 ANQGSEA. This CDR3 is 14 amino acids long. V shed 4 bases and J shed 4 bases, with 16 bases lying between them. This chain's CDR3 is CSVGAGASFYGYTF. The DNA of the CDR3 is TGCAGCGTTGGAGCAGGGGCCTCCTTCTATGGCTACACCTTC.

The chain recombines TRBV28 with TRBJ2-7; 11 nucleotides line up with TRBD1. The junction had 13 bases not matched to a gene; V was cut back by 7 bases and J by 5 bases. CDR3 length equals 16 residues. Germline V CDR1 and CDR2: MDHEN, SYDVKM. The chain's CDR3 is CASTPGQGVTFDEQYF. CDR3 DNA: TGTGCCAGCACACCGGGACAGGGGGTTACGTTCGACGAGCAGTACTTC. Drawing the rest from reference TRBV28 and TRBJ2-7, the complete variable domain is DVKVTQSSRYLVKRTGEKVFLECVQDMDHENMFWYRQDPGLGLRLIYFSYDVKMKEKGDIPEGYSVSREKKERFSLILESASTNQTSMYLCASTPGQGVTFDEQYFGPGTRLTVT.

The gene calls are TRBV19 and TRBJ1-5; 8 nucleotides line up with TRBD1. Trimming cost V 4 bases and J 6 bases; bases outside gene matches: 5. This CDR3 comprises 14 residues. Looked up from germline, CDR1 is LNHDA and CDR2 is SQIVND (reference sequence). The CDR3, as DNA: TGTGCCAGTAGTACACAGGGGGAGGGTCAGCCCCAGCATTTT. This translates into CASSTQGEGQPQHF.

The chain combines TRBV12-5 with TRBJ2-7; 7 bases align to TRBD1. The CDR3 is 15 residues long. The V gene's germline CDR1 is LGHNT and CDR2 FRNRAP. J gave up 7 bases and V 1 base, and 10 bases lay outside the gene matches. The CDR3 region is CASGLGQGAVGEQYF. CDR3 bases: TGTGCTAGTGGTTTGGGACAGGGCGCGGTGGGGGAGCAGTACTTC.

The rearrangement uses TRBV7-2 and TRBJ2-5; tentatively, D is TRBD2 (6 bases). The CDR3 runs 16 residues. The V gene lost 1 base and the J gene lost 5 bases, with 17 bases spanning the gap. Germline CDR1 SGHTA, CDR2 FQGNSA. In DNA form, the CDR3 reads TGTGCCAGCAGCTTAGGATTGGGCGGGGTGGTGGAGACCCAGTACTTC. Amino acids: CASSLGLGGVVETQYF.

The chain combines TRBV3-1 (or the pseudogene TRBV3-2) with TRBJ2-7; no clear D. Germline lookup yields CDR1 LGHDT and CDR2 YNNKEL (reference sequence). The CDR3 has 13 amino acids. V was shortened by 4 bases and J by 2 bases, with 9 bases between the two germline ends. For the CDR3, the DNA is TGTGCCAGCAGCCCCACAGTAACCTACGAGCAGTACTTC. It translates to CASSPTVTYEQYF.

The V and J genes are TRBV5-1 and TRBJ1-5; D gene unclear. Germline lookup yields CDR1 SGHRS and CDR2 YFSETQ. V was pared by 0 bases and J by 5 bases, with 6 bases between. CDR3 length: 13 amino acids. The CDR3 region is CASSLGRDQPQHF. CDR3 in DNA: TGCGCCAGCAGCTTGGGGAGGGATCAGCCCCAGCATTTT.

The CDR3 reads CASNKYRGREGTEAFF. In nucleotides, the CDR3 is TGTGCCAGCAACAAATACCGGGGCAGGGAGGGCACTGAAGCTTTCTTT. The genes are TRBV2 and TRBJ1-1, with D maybe TRBD1 (5 bases). Deletions cut 7 bases from V and 4 bases from J, with 22 bases between. The germline gives CDR1 SNHLY, CDR2 FYNNEI. This CDR3 spans 16 amino acids. Full variable domain (remainder filled in from reference TRBV2 and TRBJ1-1): EPEVTQTPSHQVTQMGQEVILRCVPISNHLYFYWYRQILGQKVEFLVSFYNNEISEKSEIFDDQFSVERPDGSNFTLKIRSTKLEDSAMYFCASNKYRGREGTEAFFGQGTRLTVV.

J is TRBJ1-2 and V is TRBV28, with D tentatively TRBD1 (6 bases). Trimming took 9 bases from V and 4 from J, leaving 21 bases between them. The germline gives CDR1 MDHEN, CDR2 SYDVKM. CDR3 length: 15 residues. The CDR3 nucleotides are TGTGCCAGTCAAGCCCCGGCAGGGGCCTTCTATGGCTACACCTTC. Protein product: CASQAPAGAFYGYTF.

V usage is TRBV24-1 and J usage is TRBJ2-7, with D perhaps matching TRBD2 (7 bases). CDR3 length: 15 residues. Germline loops: CDR1 KGHDR, CDR2 SFDVKD. Trimming removed 5 bases at V and 0 bases at J, with 13 bases between. CDR3 in DNA: TGTGCCACCAGTGGGGGGGGCCAGAGCTCCTACGAGCAGTACTTC. The encoded protein is CATSGGGQSSYEQYF.

To note about this clone: The same CDR3 also results from other DNA sequences found in this sample. The J gene is TRBJ1-1, the V gene TRBV5-1; TRBD1 aligns across 7 bases. This CDR3 is built from 14 residues. V dropped 2 bases and J dropped 2; count of bases not matched to a gene: 3. CDR1 and CDR2 (germline): SGHRS, YFSETQ. CDR3 loop: CASSLSGGNTEAFF. The CDR3 DNA sequence: TGCGCCAGCAGCTTATCAGGGGGTAACACTGAAGCTTTCTTT.

This clone was seen at least ten times. The chain recombines TRBV9 with TRBJ2-1; TRBD2 matches 10 bases. Germline trimming cut 4 bases from V and 3 bases from J; bases unmatched to any gene: 1. From germline, CDR1 is SGDLS and CDR2 YYNGEE. The CDR3 is 14 residues long. CDR3 region: CASSTSGVYNEQFF. The CDR3 DNA reads as TGTGCCAGCAGCACTAGCGGGGTCTACAATGAGCAGTTCTTC.

The chain carries TRBV7-2 and TRBJ1-1; D gene uncertain. This CDR3 is 15 amino acids long. Deletions cut 5 bases from V and 2 bases from J, with 15 bases between. CDR1 and CDR2 from the germline V gene are SGHTA and FQGNSA. The CDR3 region is CASSLRELLNTEAFF. For the CDR3, the DNA is TGTGCCAGCAGCCTGAGGGAGCTTCTAAACACTGAAGCTTTCTTT.

The chain joins TRBV3-1 (or the pseudogene TRBV3-2) to TRBJ2-1, with D perhaps matching TRBD1 (8 bases). Germline CDR1 reads LGHDT; CDR2 reads YNNKEL (reference sequence). V was pared by 4 bases and J by 0 bases, with 16 bases between. The CDR3 totals 17 residues. The CDR3 DNA sequence: TGTGCCAGCAGCCGCGACAGGGGACTAAGCTCCTACAATGAGCAGTTCTTC. Translated, it gives CASSRDRGLSSYNEQFF.